A selection of T cell receptor beta chains follows, all from one sample in a study of T cell changes during pregnancy in multiple sclerosis. Using immunoSEQ multiplex PCR, the repertoire was profiled, and TCRdb retains in-frame clones only, with some absent. The sample lists about 70,000 clones; about 90% were seen once. The material sequenced was CD4+ T cells from peripheral blood mononuclear cells, taken after pregnancy. Source of these receptors: a female donor with multiple sclerosis, enrolled in a pregnancy study. Each CDR3 is given with its conserved first and last residue. The D gene is left open where the match is weak. Clone sizes are given selectively: once, few, many, or a class where the clone is expanded.

CDR3aa	CDR3nt	v_gene	j_gene	len	abundance	d_gene
CASSLRGGTEAFF	TGTGCCAGCAGCTTAAGGGGCGGAACTGAAGCTTTCTTT	TRBV7-9	TRBJ1-1	13	.	.
CASSYTQETQYF	TGTGCCAGCAGCTACACCCAAGAGACCCAGTACTTC	TRBV5-6	TRBJ2-5	12	.	.
CASSDWGQIDF	TGTGCCAGCAGTGATTGGGGACAGATAGACTTC	TRBV2	TRBJ2-4	11	many	TRBD1
CASRRQTVENTEAFF	TGTGCCAGTAGGCGTCAGACAGTAGAGAACACTGAAGCTTTCTTT	TRBV19	TRBJ1-1	15	.	.
CASSSVVLGSSYEQYF	TGCGCCAGCAGCTCGGTCGTGTTAGGGAGCTCCTACGAGCAGTACTTC	TRBV5-1	TRBJ2-7	16	.	.
CASSLMGTVYLEGYTF	TGTGCCAGCAGCTTGATGGGGACAGTCTATCTTGAGGGCTACACCTTC	TRBV5-4	TRBJ1-2	16	.	TRBD1
CASRERDRDTEAFF	TGTGCCAGCAGGGAAAGAGACAGAGACACTGAAGCTTTCTTT	TRBV2	TRBJ1-1	14	.	.
CASSSGDRVLNEQFF	TGCGCCAGCAGCTCCGGGGACAGGGTCTTGAATGAGCAGTTCTTC	TRBV5-1	TRBJ2-1	15	.	TRBD1
CSAEGQLNTEAFF	TGCAGCGCAGAGGGACAGTTGAACACTGAAGCTTTCTTT	TRBV29-1	TRBJ1-1	13	.	TRBD1
CASSPSETGQPQHF	TGTGCCAGCTCACCATCAGAGACGGGACAGCCCCAGCATTTT	TRBV18	TRBJ1-5	14	.	.
CASSWTSFTGELFF	TGTGCCAGCAGCTGGACTAGCTTCACCGGGGAGCTGTTTTTT	TRBV7-9	TRBJ2-2	14	few	TRBD2
CASSLGADYSPLHF	TGTGCCAGCAGCTTAGGGGCAGATTATTCACCCCTCCACTTT	TRBV11-2	TRBJ1-6	14	.	.
CATSRRPGQGISRETEAFF	TGTGCCACCAGCAGACGCCCGGGACAGGGGATAAGTAGGGAAACTGAAGCTTTCTTT	TRBV15	TRBJ1-1	19	.	TRBD1
CASSSTGGAYEQYF	TGCGCCAGCAGCTCGACGGGAGGCGCCTACGAGCAGTACTTC	TRBV5-1	TRBJ2-7	14	medium-sized	TRBD2
CASSRTGQQDTQYF	TGCGCCAGCAGCCGGACAGGGCAACAAGATACGCAGTATTTT	TRBV5-1	TRBJ2-3	14	few	TRBD1
CASSQGVDTEAFF	TGTGCCAGCTCACAGGGGGTTGACACTGAAGCTTTCTTT	TRBV18	TRBJ1-1	13	.	.
CAWSAGNYGYTF	TGTGCCTGGAGCGCGGGCAACTATGGCTACACCTTC	TRBV30	TRBJ1-2	12	few	.
CASSQTSTRGPTEAFF	TGCGCCAGCAGCCAGACTTCGACCAGGGGGCCCACTGAAGCTTTCTTT	TRBV4-1	TRBJ1-1	16	.	TRBD1
CASSPSIGERGYTF	TGTGCCAGCAGTCCCAGTATTGGGGAGCGGGGCTACACCTTC	TRBV6-1	TRBJ1-2	14	.	.
CASSIIGPGHSNQPQHF	TGTGCCAGTAGCATTATCGGTCCGGGTCATAGCAATCAGCCCCAGCATTTT	TRBV19	TRBJ1-5	17	.	.
CAIRGQAPPSGNTIYF	TGTGCCATCAGGGGACAGGCGCCTCCCTCGGGAAACACCATATATTTT	TRBV10-3	TRBJ1-3	16	.	TRBD1
CASSLANRGQPQHF	TGTGCCAGCAGTTTAGCAAACAGGGGTCAGCCCCAGCATTTT	TRBV27	TRBJ1-5	14	.	TRBD1
CASSLWDRAFDTQYF	TGTGCCAGCAGCTTATGGGACAGGGCGTTTGATACGCAGTATTTT	TRBV11-2	TRBJ2-3	15	.	TRBD1
CASSWGGSLNQPQHF	TGTGCCAGCAGCTGGGGGGGCAGCCTCAATCAGCCCCAGCATTTT	TRBV27	TRBJ1-5	15	.	.
CASSLGQGPLGKYF	TGTGCCAGCTCACTGGGACAGGGACCGCTAGGGAAGTACTTC	TRBV18	TRBJ2-7	14	.	TRBD1
CASSSRAGGYEQYF	TGTGCCAGCAGTTCCCGGGCAGGGGGCTACGAGCAGTACTTC	TRBV6-5	TRBJ2-7	14	.	TRBD1
CAAVSGTDTQYF	TGTGCCGCAGTAAGTGGCACAGATACGCAGTATTTT	TRBV28	TRBJ2-3	12	.	.
CAWSGDRAGSYEQYF	TGTGCCTGGAGTGGGGACAGGGCGGGCAGCTACGAGCAGTACTTC	TRBV30	TRBJ2-7	15	.	TRBD1
CASRGGGTGGLQPQHF	TGTGCCAGCAGGGGGGGAGGGACAGGGGGCCTTCAGCCCCAGCATTTT	TRBV2	TRBJ1-5	16	.	TRBD1
CASSPLSGRESYEQYF	TGTGCCAGCAGTCCCCTGAGCGGGAGGGAGTCCTACGAGCAGTACTTC	TRBV27	TRBJ2-7	16	.	TRBD2